The 27 T cell receptor beta chains below were found in one sample sequenced in a study of blood T cells in healthy people across ages. With a J-beta primer mix and a sample-barcoded 5' primer, a second PCR ran about 7 to 12 cycles. TCRdb reprocessed the 5' RACE reads with MiXCR, giving one entry per CDR3 protein. The table records 1.5 million to 2 million distinct CDR3 sequences, about 50% of them present only once. Sequencing used blood. The receptor source for this set is a middle-aged woman in good health.

This clonotype has just a few counts. This sequence joins TRBV7-2 and TRBJ1-2, with TRBD1 as a possible D gene (5 bases). Germline CDR1 and CDR2: SGHTA and FQGNSA. V lost 5 bases, J lost 0 bases, and 10 bases lay in between. This CDR3 has 14 residues. The CDR3 nucleotides read TGTGCCAGCAGCCCCGGGGGGACTAACTATGGCTACACCTTC. Its translation: CASSPGGTNYGYTF.

The J gene is TRBJ1-2, the V gene TRBV9; 8 bases match TRBD1. From germline, CDR1 is SGDLS and CDR2 YYNGEE. The CDR3 extends over 15 amino acids. J lost 5 bases, V lost 4 bases, and 10 bases had no gene match. This CDR3 reads CASSTGQGPLYGYTF. The CDR3 DNA is TGTGCCAGCAGCACCGGACAGGGCCCTTTATATGGCTACACCTTC.

The V gene is TRBV10-3, the J gene TRBJ1-6; no clear D gene. The V and J ends lost 0 bases and 3 bases respectively, with 6 bases between them. The CDR3 has 15 residues. Germline lookup yields CDR1 ENHRY and CDR2 SYGVKD. CDR3 DNA sequence: TGTGCCATCAGTGAGTCGGGCGGCTATAATTCACCCCTCCACTTT. Translated, it gives CAISESGGYNSPLHF.

This clonotype has a handful of counts. The J gene is TRBJ2-3, the V gene TRBV7-2; 8 bases agree with TRBD2. The V gene end was trimmed by 0 bases and the J gene end by 3 bases; junction bases not matched to a gene: 5. The CDR3 is made up of 16 amino acids. Germline V gives CDR1 SGHTA, CDR2 FQGNSA. The DNA for the CDR3 is TGTGCCAGCAGCTTAGCGATAGCGGGGAGGACAGATACGCAGTATTTT. Its translation is CASSLAIAGRTDTQYF. Combining the CDR3 with reference TRBV7-2 and TRBJ2-3 gives the whole variable domain GAGVSQSPSNKVTEKGKDVELRCDPISGHTALYWYRQSLGQGLEFLIYFQGNSAPDKSGLPSDRFSAERTGGSVSTLTIQRTQQEDSAVYLCASSLAIAGRTDTQYFGPGTRLTVL.

The chain uses TRBV7-9 and TRBJ2-7; D call uncertain. The CDR3 contains 15 residues. V dropped 2 bases and J dropped 3 bases, with 14 bases sitting between them. From germline, CDR1 is SEHNR and CDR2 FQNEAQ (reference sequence). CDR3 coding DNA: TGTGCCAGCAGCTTAAGCCCCGAAGGGAACTACGAGCAGTACTTC. Encoded protein: CASSLSPEGNYEQYF. Together with reference TRBV7-9 and TRBJ2-7, the CDR3 gives the full variable domain: DTGVSQNPRHKITKRGQNVTFRCDPISEHNRLYWYRQTLGQGPEFLTYFQNEAQLEKSRLLSDRFSAERPKGSFSTLEIQRTEQGDSAMYLCASSLSPEGNYEQYFGPGTRLTVT.

The rearrangement joins TRBV7-2 to TRBJ2-1, with 12 positions matching TRBD2. Near its end, the DNA agrees better with TRBJ2-7, so the J call may be wrong. CDR3 length: 14 amino acids. CDR1 and CDR2 (germline): SGHTA, FQGNSA. The CDR3 spells CASSLGLAGVEQYF. CDR3 DNA: TGTGCCAGCAGCTTAGGACTAGCGGGGGTTGAGCAGTACTTC.

This clonotype was seen repeatedly, ten times or more. The chain links TRBV4-3 to TRBJ2-1; TRBD1 agrees at 11 bases. The CDR3 length is 15 residues. With 3 bases clipped from V and 7 bases from J, the junction kept 5 bases outside the gene matches. CDR1 is LGHNA, CDR2 YSLEER, per germline. The CDR3 region is CASSQAGTGGNEQFF. CDR3 nucleotides: TGCGCCAGCAGCCAGGCCGGGACAGGGGGGAATGAGCAGTTCTTC.

The chain recombines TRBV5-1 with TRBJ1-2, with 8 bases identical to TRBD1. V gave up 2 bases and J gave up 1 base; unmatched junction bases: 4. The CDR3 length is 15 residues. Per germline, CDR1 SGHRS and CDR2 YFSETQ. CDR3 in amino acids: CASSLSGGNNYGYTF. The CDR3 region has the DNA TGCGCCAGCAGCTTATCAGGGGGCAATAACTATGGCTACACCTTC.

The chain uses TRBV6-5 and TRBJ1-6, with a tentative D call TRBD1 (6 bases). CDR1 and CDR2 from the germline V gene are MNHEY and SVGAGI. V lost 7 bases to trimming and J lost 7 bases, with 14 bases between them. This CDR3 is built from 14 residues. CDR3 amino acids: CASTPQGPNSPLHF. CDR3 coding DNA: TGTGCCAGCACTCCCCAGGGGCCAAATTCACCCCTCCACTTT.

This clonotype was found a few times. The J gene is TRBJ2-5, the V gene TRBV9; TRBD2 aligns across 9 bases. V shed 0 bases and J 5 bases; nucleotides not matched to a gene: 5. Germline V gene lookup returns CDR1 SGDLS and CDR2 YYNGEE. This CDR3 is 15 amino acids long. CDR3: CASSVAGLAPETQYF. CDR3 DNA: TGTGCCAGCAGCGTAGCGGGACTAGCCCCGGAGACCCAGTACTTC.

This clonotype appeared a few times. The V and J genes are TRBV20-1 and TRBJ2-5; tentative D call: TRBD2 (6 bases). V was trimmed by 5 bases and J by 4 bases, leaving 14 bases between them. Germline V lookup: CDR1 DFQATT, CDR2 SNEGSKA (reference sequence). CDR3 length: 13 residues. CDR3 sequence reads: CSAGPGRGETQYF. The CDR3 region has the DNA TGCAGTGCTGGGCCCGGGCGGGGAGAGACCCAGTACTTC.

V usage is TRBV7-3 and J usage is TRBJ2-1; 8 bases match TRBD2. J gave up 4 bases and V 5 bases, and 7 bases lay outside the gene matches. This CDR3 has 15 amino acids. Germline lookup yields CDR1 SGHTA and CDR2 FQGTGA. The CDR3 nucleotides read TGTGCCAGCAGCCCGATCACTAGCGGATACAATGAGCAGTTCTTC. Protein sequence: CASSPITSGYNEQFF.

The chain joins TRBV5-1 to TRBJ2-7; D could derive from TRBD1 or TRBD2 (5 bases each). The CDR3 is made up of 16 amino acids. Germline V gene sequence: CDR1 SGHRS, CDR2 YFSETQ. V dropped 0 bases and J dropped 3 bases, with 16 bases sitting between them. CDR3 DNA sequence: TGCGCCAGCAGCTTGGTAAGTCAGGGAGACCACTACGAGCAGTACTTC. This gives the protein CASSLVSQGDHYEQYF.

A remark on this clonotype: Being one base from a much bigger clone, this may be a read error. V gene TRBV12-3 or TRBV12-4 combines with J gene TRBJ1-2, with TRBD1 matching over 7 bases. The CDR3 is 12 residues long. The junction had 3 bases not matched to a gene; V was cut back by 5 bases and J by 6 bases. CDR3 sequence: CASSGQVNGYTF. The CDR3 region has the DNA TGTGCCAGCAGTGGACAGGTGAATGGCTACACCTTC.

The V gene is TRBV18, the J gene TRBJ2-4; perhaps D is TRBD1 or TRBD2 (5 bases each). Trimming took off 0 bases at V and 6 bases at J, with 15 bases between the two ends. The CDR3 contains 16 residues. Germline assignment: CDR1 KGHSH and CDR2 LQKENI. The CDR3 reads CASSPPGLGEGNIQYF. Written as DNA, the CDR3 is TGTGCCAGCTCACCACCGGGGCTGGGGGAAGGAAACATTCAGTACTTC.

CDR3: CASSRSQGSTDTQYF. The DNA for the CDR3 is TGCGCCAGCAGCAGATCACAGGGGAGCACAGATACGCAGTATTTT. The chain couples TRBV5-1 to TRBJ2-3; 7 bases line up with TRBD1. The CDR3 contains 15 residues. The germline V gene has CDR1 SGHRS and CDR2 YFSETQ. The junction had 5 bases not matched to a gene; V was cut back by 4 bases and J by 0 bases.

The genes are TRBV20-1 and TRBJ2-1; D not resolved. Germline CDR1 DFQATT, CDR2 SNEGSKA (reference sequence). Trimming stripped 6 bases from V and 8 bases from J, with 20 bases between. The length of the CDR3 is 14 residues. CDR3 DNA sequence: TGCAGTGCCAAAGCCAAGCAAGGTTTCTATGAGCAGTTCTTC. Translation: CSAKAKQGFYEQFF.

The gene calls are TRBV6-5 and TRBJ2-1; tentatively, D is TRBD2 (6 bases). The tail of the sequence fits TRBJ2-7 better, so the J call may be wrong. The germline V gene encodes CDR1 MNHEY and CDR2 SVGAGI. The CDR3 consists of 16 residues. The CDR3 region is CASPMMPGSSYNEQYF. The CDR3 coding sequence is TGTGCCAGCCCCATGATGCCCGGGAGCTCCTACAATGAGCAGTACTTC.

This clonotype has just a few counts. This chain links TRBV20-1 with TRBJ2-5; 7 bases are shared with TRBD1. Trimming at V came to 1 base and at J to 5 bases, leaving 10 bases not matched to a gene. The CDR3 extends over 15 amino acids. Germline loops: CDR1 DFQATT, CDR2 SNEGSKA (reference sequence). This chain's CDR3 is CSARGRATGMETQYF. As DNA, the CDR3 is TGCAGTGCTAGAGGGCGCGCGACAGGGATGGAGACCCAGTACTTC.

The chain recombines TRBV29-1 with TRBJ1-4; TRBD1 matches at 7 bases. The CDR3 runs 15 residues. Germline loops: CDR1 SQVTM, CDR2 ANQGSEA. V lost 4 bases, J lost 8 bases, and 13 bases stayed unmatched. CDR3: CSVAPRRGDREKLFF. Here the CDR3 DNA reads TGCAGCGTTGCCCCCCGCAGGGGGGATCGGGAAAAACTGTTTTTT.

Only a few counts were recorded for this clonotype. The chain recombines TRBV11-3 with TRBJ2-5; 8 nucleotides line up with TRBD2. This CDR3 has 16 amino acids. Trimming at V came to 5 bases and at J to 0 bases, leaving 8 bases not matched to a gene. Germline CDR1 is SGHNT and CDR2 is YENEEA. The CDR3 nucleotides read TGTGCCAGCAGCCCCCGACAGCGGGGGAACCAAGAGACCCAGTACTTC. It encodes CASSPRQRGNQETQYF.

This clonotype was found once. The V call is TRBV27, the J call TRBJ2-7; D gene unclear. Looked up from germline, CDR1 is MNHEY and CDR2 is SMNVEV (reference sequence). With 2 bases removed from V and 7 bases from J, the gap between germline ends came to 18 bases. This CDR3 contains 15 residues. CDR3 loop: CASSLSGVPYNEQYF. CDR3 DNA sequence: TGTGCCAGCAGTTTAAGTGGGGTTCCCTACAATGAGCAGTACTTC.

The V and J genes are TRBV24-1 and TRBJ2-1, with 7 bases identical to TRBD1. This CDR3 comprises 13 residues. V dropped 5 bases and J dropped 8; count of bases not matched to a gene: 5. Looked up from germline, CDR1 is KGHDR and CDR2 is SFDVKD. The CDR3 DNA sequence: TGTGCCACCAGTGCCCCAGGGGGTCATGAGCAGTTCTTC. It is translated as CATSAPGGHEQFF.

Only a few counts were recorded for this clonotype. This chain uses TRBV5-5 with TRBJ1-2, with D possibly TRBD1 on 5 matching bases. The V end lost 4 bases, the J end lost 0 bases, and 13 bases lay between the germline ends. This CDR3 spans 15 amino acids. From germline, CDR1 is SGHKS and CDR2 YYEKEE (reference sequence). Here the CDR3 reads CASSIMGPANYGYTF. CDR3 DNA sequence: TGTGCCAGCAGCATAATGGGACCGGCTAACTATGGCTACACCTTC.

This clonotype has a count of ten or more. Here the CDR3 reads CSVIGQQEKLFF. As DNA, the CDR3 is TGCAGCGTTATTGGACAACAGGAAAAACTGTTTTTT. This chain uses TRBV29-1 with TRBJ1-4; D might be TRBD1 (5 bases). Germline V gene data show CDR1 as SQVTM and CDR2 as ANQGSEA. V was clipped by 5 bases and J by 8 bases, with 12 bases between them. This CDR3 region has 12 residues.

A word on this clonotype: One junction end disagrees with the germline gene, perhaps due to a read error. Written as DNA, the CDR3 is TGTGCCGGCAGCTCCCCCCCTAGGGGCGAGACCCAGTACTTC. Translation: CAGSSPPRGETQYF. The gene calls are TRBV7-2 and TRBJ2-7; tentative D call: TRBD1 (5 bases). With the DNA end fitting TRBJ2-5 better, the J assignment may be wrong. CDR1 is SGHTA, CDR2 FQGNSA, per germline. This CDR3 is 14 amino acids long.

The V and J genes are TRBV24-1 and TRBJ2-5; D is unresolved. Trimming stripped 4 bases from V and 2 bases from J, with 7 bases between. The CDR3 is made up of 13 amino acids. Germline V lookup: CDR1 KGHDR, CDR2 SFDVKD. CDR3 nucleotide sequence: TGTGCCACCAGTGACAACAGACAAGAGACCCAGTACTTC. It yields the protein CATSDNRQETQYF.